The 31 T cell receptor beta chains below were found in one sample sequenced in a study of blood T cell repertoires in COVID-19. Libraries were prepared by immunoSEQ multiplex PCR; TCRdb keeps only in-frame clonotypes and omits some of them. The table has roughly 180,000 clones, more than 75% seen once; the top ten hold about 9%. The sample comprised peripheral blood. Receptors originate from a woman between 45 and 65 years old with active or convalescent COVID-19.

The chain combines TRBV21-1 with TRBJ2-1; the D segment call TRBD2 is taken from the table without a DNA check. TRBV21-1 is an annotated pseudogene. The CDR3 totals 16 residues. The CDR3 DNA reads TGTGCCAGCAGCGCCCATCTAGCGGATGTCTACAATGAGCAGTTCTTC. The encoded protein is CASSAHLADVYNEQFF.

Worth noting for this clone: This may arise from a read error, as a much more abundant clone is one base away. The same CDR3 also results from other DNA sequences found in this sample. The chain links TRBV5-1 to TRBJ2-3, with D uncertain. This CDR3 region has 12 residues. Between the trimmed V and J ends, which lost 4 bases and 0 bases, there was a span of 3 bases. Germline assignment: CDR1 SGHRS and CDR2 YFSETQ. In nucleotides, the CDR3 is TGCGCCAGCAGCCCTAGCACAGATACGCAGTATTTT. This encodes CASSPSTDTQYF.

The chain combines TRBV30 with TRBJ2-7; the D is unclear. The CDR3 runs 13 residues. Deletions cut 3 bases from V and 4 bases from J, with 13 bases between. Germline V gives CDR1 GTSNPN, CDR2 SVGIG (reference sequence). The CDR3 bases are TGTGCCTGGAGGCCCCCGGTTTCGTACGAGCAGTACTTC. Protein product: CAWRPPVSYEQYF.

V is TRBV7-9 and J is TRBJ1-2; 9 bases map to TRBD1. CDR3 length equals 13 residues. Germline V CDR1 and CDR2: SEHNR, FQNEAQ (reference sequence). V trimming: 1 base; J trimming: 8 bases; junction bases outside the gene matches: 2. Here the CDR3 reads CASSLGTGDGYTF. The CDR3 nucleotides are TGTGCCAGCAGCTTAGGGACAGGGGACGGCTACACCTTC.

This chain joins TRBV15 and TRBJ2-1; TRBD1 is a possible D gene (5 bases). Per the germline V gene, CDR1 is LNHNV and CDR2 is YYDKDF (reference sequence). V was shortened by 0 bases and J by 5 bases, with 11 bases between the two germline ends. The CDR3 runs to 15 residues. CDR3 nucleotides: TGTGCCACCAGCAGAGATCCTGGCAGGGACAATGAGCAGTTCTTC. Its translation: CATSRDPGRDNEQFF.

V is TRBV15 and J is TRBJ2-3; D might be TRBD2 (6 bases). Germline V gene sequence: CDR1 LNHNV, CDR2 YYDKDF (reference sequence). V was shortened by 4 bases and J by 4 bases, with 12 bases between the two germline ends. The CDR3 contains 14 residues. The CDR3 bases are TGTGCCACCAGCATCGGGACTCGCGCAGATACGCAGTATTTT. Its protein product is CATSIGTRADTQYF. Combining the CDR3 with reference TRBV15 and TRBJ2-3 gives the whole variable domain DAMVIQNPRYQVTQFGKPVTLSCSQTLNHNVMYWYQQKSSQAPKLLFHYYDKDFNNEADTPDNFQSRRPNTSFCFLDIRSPGLGDTAMYLCATSIGTRADTQYFGPGTRLTVL.

This chain links TRBV19 with TRBJ2-7; TRBD1 might be the D (6 bases). The CDR3 totals 14 residues. Germline CDR1 is LNHDA and CDR2 is SQIVND (reference sequence). Trimming took 3 bases from V and 1 from J, leaving 10 bases between them. CDR3 nucleotide sequence: TGTGCCAGTAGTATGTCAGGGGCGTCCTACGAGCAGTACTTC. It is translated as CASSMSGASYEQYF.

The chain couples TRBV24-1 to TRBJ2-2; no firm D call. Trimming pared 2 bases from V and 6 bases from J, leaving 6 bases between. The CDR3 has 13 amino acids. Germline CDR1 is KGHDR and CDR2 is SFDVKD. The CDR3 reads CATSDSFSGELFF. The CDR3 DNA sequence: TGTGCCACCAGTGATTCCTTTTCCGGGGAGCTGTTTTTT.

The chain recombines TRBV10-3 with TRBJ1-6; a possible D gene is TRBD1 (6 bases). Germline V lookup: CDR1 ENHRY, CDR2 SYGVKD. This CDR3 contains 13 residues. Trimming left V 6 bases short and J 9 bases short, with 12 bases between. Written as DNA, the CDR3 is TGTGCCATCAGAACAGGGTTGGGTTCACCCCTCCACTTT. This sequence encodes CAIRTGLGSPLHF.

The rearrangement joins TRBV6-2 or TRBV6-3 to TRBJ1-6, with no clear D. CDR3 length equals 13 residues. Germline V lookup: CDR1 MNHEY, CDR2 SVGEGT. The V end was cut by 6 bases, the J end by 4 bases, with 7 bases between. The CDR3 nucleotides are TGTGCCAGCAGCCCCCCATATAATTCACCCCTCCACTTT. Translation gives CASSPPYNSPLHF.

The rearrangement links TRBV5-4 to TRBJ2-7; D may be TRBD1 (6 bases). CDR3 size: 15 residues. The germline V gene encodes CDR1 SGHNT and CDR2 YYREEE (reference sequence). The germline V and J ends were trimmed by 0 bases and 2 bases, with 12 bases remaining between them. For the CDR3, the DNA is TGTGCCAGCAGCTTGGATGGGACACGTGCCTACGAGCAGTACTTC. Translated, it gives CASSLDGTRAYEQYF.

V is TRBV11-2 and J is TRBJ2-1; D is uncertain. The germline gives CDR1 SGHAT, CDR2 FQNNGV. Deletions cut 4 bases from V and 0 bases from J, with 10 bases between. The length of the CDR3 is 15 residues. The CDR3 is CASSSTLSSYNEQFF. In nucleotides, the CDR3 is TGTGCCAGCAGCTCCACTCTGAGCTCCTACAATGAGCAGTTCTTC.

The chain uses TRBV6-2 or TRBV6-3 and TRBJ2-2, with 14 bases aligning to TRBD2. The CDR3 extends over 16 amino acids. The germline V gene has CDR1 MNHEY and CDR2 SVGEGT. J gave up 5 bases and V 4 bases, and 3 bases lay outside the gene matches. CDR3 residues: CASSSGTSGGTGELFF. DNA of the CDR3: TGTGCCAGCAGTTCCGGGACTAGCGGGGGAACCGGGGAGCTGTTTTTT.

The chain recombines TRBV14 with TRBJ2-6; perhaps TRBD2 as D (5 bases). The CDR3 sequence is 15 residues long. Between the trimmed V and J ends, which lost 6 bases and 2 bases, there was a span of 11 bases. CDR1 and CDR2 from the germline V gene are SGHDN and FVKESK. The CDR3 DNA is TGTGCCAGCAGTGCGAGGGTAACTGGGGCCAACGTCCTGACTTTC. It encodes CASSARVTGANVLTF.

The chain is built from TRBV18 and TRBJ1-3; a possible D gene is TRBD1 (5 bases). This CDR3 contains 15 residues. The germline V gene has CDR1 KGHSH and CDR2 LQKENI. The V gene lost 2 bases and the J gene lost 0 bases, with 8 bases spanning the gap. In nucleotides, the CDR3 is TGTGCCAGCTCACCAGGACATTCCTCTGGAAACACCATATATTTT. Translating it yields CASSPGHSSGNTIYF.

This rearrangement joins TRBV19 to TRBJ1-2, with 8 bases matching TRBD1. From germline, CDR1 is LNHDA and CDR2 SQIVND (reference sequence). CDR3 length: 13 residues. Trimming at V came to 8 bases and at J to 7 bases, leaving 9 bases not matched to a gene. In DNA form, the CDR3 reads TGTGCCAGTCGGTCGGGACAGGTGGCTGGCTACACCTTC. The encoded protein is CASRSGQVAGYTF.

The gene calls are TRBV19 and TRBJ1-4; D not resolved. Germline loops: CDR1 LNHDA, CDR2 SQIVND (reference sequence). CDR3 length equals 15 residues. The germline V and J ends were trimmed by 5 bases and 4 bases, with 14 bases remaining between them. The CDR3 here is CASSPGGGLNEKLFF. CDR3 nucleotides: TGTGCCAGTAGTCCCGGTGGCGGACTTAATGAAAAACTGTTTTTT.

This clone was recorded only once. The rearrangement uses TRBV4-3 and TRBJ2-7, with D perhaps matching TRBD1 (5 bases). V lost 0 bases and J lost 6, with 18 bases in between. This CDR3 is 16 amino acids long. The germline V gene encodes CDR1 LGHNA and CDR2 YSLEER. This CDR3 is CASSQDGRRRVSEQYF. CDR3 bases: TGCGCCAGCAGCCAAGACGGCAGGCGCAGGGTATCCGAGCAGTACTTC.

The chain employs TRBV28 and TRBJ1-3; 8 bases line up with TRBD1. V was pared by 2 bases and J by 3 bases, with 6 bases of the junction left unmatched. Germline-derived CDR1 and CDR2 are MDHEN and SYDVKM. The CDR3 totals 16 residues. CDR3 in DNA: TGTGCCAGCAGTTTAACCGGGACAGGCGTTGGAAACACCATATATTTT. This codes for CASSLTGTGVGNTIYF. Using reference TRBV28 and TRBJ1-3 for the parts outside the CDR3, the full variable domain is DVKVTQSSRYLVKRTGEKVFLECVQDMDHENMFWYRQDPGLGLRLIYFSYDVKMKEKGDIPEGYSVSREKKERFSLILESASTNQTSMYLCASSLTGTGVGNTIYFGEGSWLTVV.

The V gene is TRBV28, the J gene TRBJ1-2, with a tentative D call TRBD1 (6 bases). V was cut by 2 bases and J by 7 bases, with 17 bases left in between. The CDR3 has 15 amino acids. Germline V gene lookup returns CDR1 MDHEN and CDR2 SYDVKM. The chain's CDR3 is CASSLRQATGGGYTF. CDR3 nucleotide sequence: TGTGCCAGCAGTTTAAGACAGGCCACTGGCGGTGGCTACACCTTC.

This clone was picked up a small number of times. The chain links TRBV7-2 to TRBJ2-5, with unresolved D. The CDR3 loop spans 13 amino acids. Germline V gene sequence: CDR1 SGHTA, CDR2 FQGNSA. The V end lost 2 bases, the J end lost 5 bases, and 9 bases lay between the germline ends. The CDR3 DNA sequence: TGTGCCAGCAGCTTAACGTGGCGGGAGACCCAGTACTTC. It encodes CASSLTWRETQYF. Full variable domain (remainder filled in from reference TRBV7-2 and TRBJ2-5): GAGVSQSPSNKVTEKGKDVELRCDPISGHTALYWYRQSLGQGLEFLIYFQGNSAPDKSGLPSDRFSAERTGGSVSTLTIQRTQQEDSAVYLCASSLTWRETQYFGPGTRLLVL.

V gene TRBV7-9 combines with J gene TRBJ2-3; the match to TRBD1 covers 7 bases. CDR3 length: 15 residues. The V gene end was trimmed by 4 bases and the J gene end by 4 bases; junction bases not matched to a gene: 8. Germline V gives CDR1 SEHNR, CDR2 FQNEAQ (reference sequence). The CDR3 DNA reads TGTGCCAGCAGCTCCTCGGGACAGTGGGCAGATACGCAGTATTTT. This gives the protein CASSSSGQWADTQYF.

This chain uses TRBV5-4 with TRBJ1-4, with 7 bases fitting TRBD1. The CDR3 totals 13 residues. Germline CDR1 is SGHNT and CDR2 is YYREEE (reference sequence). Trimming at V came to 4 bases and at J to 8 bases, leaving 5 bases not matched to a gene. The CDR3 sequence is CASSAGTDEKLFF. CDR3 bases: TGTGCCAGCAGCGCCGGGACAGACGAAAAACTGTTTTTT.

J is TRBJ1-6 and V is TRBV6-5; the D is unclear. The CDR3 is made up of 14 amino acids. V shed 6 bases and J shed 5 bases, with 11 bases lying between them. In germline, CDR1 is MNHEY, CDR2 SVGAGI. CDR3 DNA sequence: TGTGCCAGCAGAGAGGGCAGAAATAATTCACCCCTCCACTTT. It is translated as CASREGRNNSPLHF.

The chain recombines TRBV5-5 with TRBJ2-5; D may be TRBD2 (5 bases). Germline CDR1 and CDR2: SGHKS and YYEKEE (reference sequence). Trimming took off 4 bases at V and 6 bases at J, with 16 bases between the two ends. The CDR3 sequence is 14 residues long. As DNA, the CDR3 is TGTGCCAGCAGCCTGGACGGCGGAGGAAAGACCCAGTACTTC. Translation: CASSLDGGGKTQYF. The whole variable domain, remainder taken from reference TRBV5-5 and TRBJ2-5, is DAGVTQSPTHLIKTRGQQVTLRCSPISGHKSVSWYQQVLGQGPQFIFQYYEKEERGRGNFPDRFSARQFPNYSSELNVNALLLGDSALYLCASSLDGGGKTQYFGPGTRLLVL.

The rearrangement links TRBV24-1 to TRBJ2-1, with 10 bases fitting TRBD2. Looked up from germline, CDR1 is KGHDR and CDR2 is SFDVKD. The CDR3 is 16 residues long. J gave up 6 bases and V 4 bases, and 8 bases lay outside the gene matches. The CDR3 sequence: CATSDSSGGALNEQFF. For the CDR3, the DNA is TGTGCCACCAGTGACTCGAGCGGGGGGGCCCTCAATGAGCAGTTCTTC.

This clone was observed a handful of times. V usage is TRBV29-1 and J usage is TRBJ1-1; 8 bases are a match to TRBD1. The CDR3 length is 13 residues. Per germline, CDR1 SQVTM and CDR2 ANQGSEA. J gave up 11 bases and V 3 bases, and 11 bases lay outside the gene matches. CDR3 loop: CSVDSDRGGRAFF. The DNA of the CDR3 is TGCAGCGTTGACTCCGACAGGGGAGGAAGGGCTTTCTTT.

This sequence joins TRBV7-2 and TRBJ2-5; 7 bases match TRBD2. Germline V gives CDR1 SGHTA, CDR2 FQGNSA. V gave up 5 bases and J gave up 0 bases; unmatched junction bases: 6. This CDR3 contains 15 residues. In DNA form, the CDR3 reads TGTGCCAGCAGCCGCAAGCGGGGAAACCAAGAGACCCAGTACTTC. As protein: CASSRKRGNQETQYF. The variable domain in full, completed from reference TRBV7-2 and TRBJ2-5, reads GAGVSQSPSNKVTEKGKDVELRCDPISGHTALYWYRQSLGQGLEFLIYFQGNSAPDKSGLPSDRFSAERTGGSVSTLTIQRTQQEDSAVYLCASSRKRGNQETQYFGPGTRLLVL.

This rearrangement joins TRBV30 to TRBJ1-1; D might be TRBD1 (5 bases). The V and J ends lost 0 bases and 0 bases respectively, with 11 bases between them. This CDR3 region has 15 residues. Germline CDR1 GTSNPN, CDR2 SVGIG (reference sequence). The CDR3 region has the DNA TGTGCCTGGAGTGTACGTCAGGGTCTGAACACTGAAGCTTTCTTT. It is translated as CAWSVRQGLNTEAFF.

This clone came up a few times. V usage is TRBV7-9 and J usage is TRBJ1-5; 11 bases are a match to TRBD1. CDR3 size: 17 residues. The V gene end was trimmed by 5 bases and the J gene end by 4 bases; junction bases not matched to a gene: 10. The V gene's germline CDR1 is SEHNR and CDR2 FQNEAQ (reference sequence). The CDR3, as DNA: TGTGCCAGCAGCCCGGGAATCCGGGACAGGGGGAATCAGCCCCAGCATTTT. Amino acids: CASSPGIRDRGNQPQHF.

The gene calls are TRBV30 and TRBJ2-5, with TRBD2 matching 9 bases. V trimming: 3 bases; J trimming: 5 bases; junction bases outside the gene matches: 13. The germline V gene encodes CDR1 GTSNPN and CDR2 SVGIG (reference sequence). This CDR3 is 16 amino acids long. The CDR3 bases are TGTGCCTGGAGGCCTGAGCGGGAGGAGAGTTGGGAGACCCAGTACTTC. Translating gives CAWRPEREESWETQYF.